The clone carrying this T cell receptor beta chain was seen once. The antigen remains undetermined. The same CDR3 can be traced to other DNA sequences in this sample. This entry comes from a study of OX40 agonist ivuxolimab in advanced cancers. Background on the study: Given to patients was ivuxolimab, an agonistic anti-OX40 (CD134) antibody. Patients got intravenous ivuxolimab at 0.01 to 10 mg/kg every 2 weeks. Points from the study as a whole: Clonal expansion was seen in CD4+ and CD8+ blood T cells by week 6 at 0.1 to 3.0 mg/kg. With doses of 0.1-3.0 mg/kg, partial responders showed among the lowest clonal expansion.

Deletions cut 0 bases from V and 2 bases from J, with 7 bases between. The CDR3 totals 14 residues. Per germline, CDR1 SGHRS and CDR2 YFSETQ. Sequencing used immunoSEQ multiplex PCR; TCRdb keeps in-frame clones, though not all of them. The sample contains 75,000 to 80,000 clones, 85% of which appear only once. This specimen consisted of CD4+ or CD8+ T cells sorted from blood, obtained in a trial of the OX40 agonist ivuxolimab. The clonotype was recovered from an adult with an advanced solid tumor such as melanoma, head and neck, liver or kidney cancer. The chain has TRBV5-1 and TRBJ2-3, with a possible D match to TRBD2 (5 bases). DNA of the CDR3: TGCGCCAGCAGCTTGGGCGGGCCCACAGATACGCAGTATTTT. Residues: CASSLGGPTDTQYF.